The entry that follows covers one T cell receptor beta chain sequence. From germline, CDR1 is SEHNR and CDR2 FQNEAQ (reference sequence). CDR3 length: 13 residues. V was cut by 4 bases and J by 9 bases, with 13 bases left in between. These data are taken from a study of shared clonotypes between healthy human individuals. Repertoires were generated with immunoSEQ multiplex PCR, while TCRdb's copy carries only in-frame clones and drops some. Seen here are about 1.1 million clones, approximately 80% observed once, and the top ten hold about 0.52%. The chain links TRBV7-9 to TRBJ1-5, with unresolved D. The source of this sequence is a young man in good health. Some clones in this sample may be carry-over from other donors' samples. The sequencing input was memory CD4+ T cells from PBMCs. Subset reported: CD45RA-negative fraction. This CDR3 reads CASSWTDQRPQHF. In DNA, the CDR3 is TGTGCCAGCAGCTGGACGGACCAACGGCCCCAGCATTTT.